The sequence of this T cell receptor (beta chain) was determined in a study of blood T cell repertoires in COVID-19 (dated by TCRdb to about 2020). Study-level background: Samples from collaborators originated in the United States, Italy and Spain and spanned both the acute and convalescent phases of COVID-19. The prospective study material was composed of cDNA or gDNA derived from T cells, B-cell-depleted T cells, or PBMCs. Deeply sampled blood TCRbeta repertoires from subjects exposed to, actively infected with, or recovered from COVID-19 were included in the dataset. The repertoires were released in a freely available public database intended as a resource for research on the immune response to SARS-CoV-2. Samples were obtained from the ongoing ImmuneRACE study (first 160 participants) and from about 1,300 subjects provided by 6 global collaborators. A de-identified subject ID, COVID-19 status, age in years and sex were almost always included in the sample metadata. Where available, HLA class I and class II types were obtained from metadata supplied by the sample provider rather than from assay-based typing. General study outcomes and caveats: Clinical and demographic metadata were provided uncurated, with the amount varying by source and participant.

The CDR3 runs 14 amino acids, cysteine and phenylalanine included. The read is trimmed to its CDR3 DNA, 42 bases read in frame from base 1. CDR1 SNHLY and CDR2 FYNNEI are derived from the germline V gene. The junction shows trimming of 4 bases on V and 7 bases on J, and the gene matches do not reach 7 bases of it. Notes on this clone: The antigen this receptor binds is unknown. Per-base quality was not reported, and no clone a single base away is much larger than it.

Samples from volunteer blood donors who had recovered from COVID-19 were contributed by a second Seattle source. The collaborating institutions used their own protocols to collect whole blood in K2EDTA tubes. For TCRbeta analysis, collaborators shipped samples in one of three forms: frozen whole blood, isolated PBMCs, or DNA extracted from either of those sample types. TCRbeta CDR3 regions were amplified from genomic DNA using the immunoSEQ Assay, a bias-controlled multiplex PCR. For the original study's pipeline: Nucleated cell counts per sample were estimated from amplification of reference gene primers within the assay. To quantify the absolute abundance of each unique TCRbeta CDR3 rearrangement, sequence reads were collapsed and filtered. For each sample, productive Simpson clonality was calculated by taking the square root of Simpson's diversity index across productive rearrangements. In TCRdb, the immuneACCESS table is reduced to in-frame sequences with V and J assigned. These tables do not hold every clone; where another copy was compared, an unresolved V gene accounts for under half, and the others remain unexplained. Clone size and the V and J calls come from that table; the DNA yielded D and trimming. The sample has 280,000 or so clones on record, 70% to 90% of them singletons. The ten top clones hold approximately 2% of the sample.

This TCR was sampled from a woman in her 30s who had recovered from COVID-19. The V and J genes are TRBV2 and TRBJ2-4; TRBD1 lines up with 7 middle nucleotides. The sequenced sample consisted of peripheral blood. The DNA sequence is given as TGTGCCAGCAGTGGAATAGACAGGGAGAACATTCAGTACTTC. It translates to CASSGIDRENIQYF.